The 12 T cell receptor beta chains below all came from one sample that was sequenced in a study of CD8 T cells in ankylosing spondylitis. From the 5' RACE reads, TCRdb called clonotypes with MiXCR, one entry per CDR3 protein. The top ten clones hold 50% to 60% of a sample with some 90,000 distinct CDR3 sequences, around 25% of them seen once. The sample was blood, either unsorted or a sorted T cell fraction (not recorded which). The receptors originated from a male donor with ankylosing spondylitis or in good health (not recorded which).

The chain couples TRBV12-3 or TRBV12-4 to TRBJ1-2; D gene uncertain. This CDR3 is 13 amino acids long. Trimming left V 6 bases short and J 7 bases short, with 15 bases between. CDR3 residues: CASSSQDTGGYTF. CDR3 sequence (DNA): TGTGCCAGCAGCTCGCAGGATACCGGTGGCTACACCTTC.

Many counts were recorded for this clonotype. The CDR3 DNA reads TGTGCCAGCAGCCCTGAAGGAATTGAGCAGTTCTTC. It codes for CASSPEGIEQFF. The chain carries TRBV6-2 or TRBV6-3 and TRBJ2-1; D is unresolved. The CDR3 totals 12 residues. Trimming took 6 bases from V and 9 from J, leaving 12 bases between them. Germline CDR1 and CDR2: MNHEY and SVGEGT.

CDR3 sequence (DNA): TGCAGTGGGGCCCAGCGGGACTACGAGCAGTACTTC. Translation: CSGAQRDYEQYF. This chain links TRBV20-1 with TRBJ2-7, with 7 bases fitting TRBD2. The germline V gene has CDR1 DFQATT and CDR2 SNEGSKA (reference sequence). With 7 bases clipped from V and 3 bases from J, the junction kept 6 bases outside the gene matches. CDR3 length equals 12 residues.

The sample holds a few counts of this clonotype. This chain links TRBV5-1 with TRBJ2-3; no definite D call. The CDR3 is 13 residues long. The germline V and J ends were trimmed by 3 bases and 4 bases, with 9 bases remaining between them. The germline V gene has CDR1 SGHRS and CDR2 YFSETQ. This chain's CDR3 is CASSSEPADTQYF. CDR3 nucleotide sequence: TGCGCCAGCAGCTCCGAGCCCGCAGATACGCAGTATTTT.

The gene calls are TRBV20-1 and TRBJ2-1; D gene unclear. Trimming took off 6 bases at V and 0 bases at J, with 18 bases between the two ends. CDR1 and CDR2 (germline): DFQATT, SNEGSKA (reference sequence). CDR3 length: 16 amino acids. CDR3 coding DNA: TGCAGTGCAGAACCATTAAACCCGAGCTCCTACAATGAGCAGTTCTTC. The encoded protein is CSAEPLNPSSYNEQFF.

The rearrangement joins TRBV5-5 to TRBJ2-1, with D perhaps matching TRBD2 (5 bases). From germline, CDR1 is SGHKS and CDR2 YYEKEE (reference sequence). V was cut by 2 bases and J by 7 bases, with 7 bases left in between. CDR3 length: 12 residues. CDR3 nucleotide sequence: TGTGCCAGCAGCTTAAGGGAGAATGAGCAGTTCTTC. Protein sequence: CASSLRENEQFF.

The chain uses TRBV20-1 and TRBJ1-4; D is unclear. Trimming took off 1 base at V and 8 bases at J, with 11 bases between the two ends. The CDR3 has 13 amino acids. The germline V gene has CDR1 DFQATT and CDR2 SNEGSKA (reference sequence). CDR3 protein: CSARGNSREKLFF. The CDR3 coding sequence is TGCAGTGCTAGAGGTAACAGTCGGGAAAAACTGTTTTTT.

This clonotype was recorded a few times. As DNA, the CDR3 is TGTGCCAGCAGCTCGGACAGGGGGCTCGATACGCAGTATTTT. It encodes CASSSDRGLDTQYF. The chain has TRBV7-3 and TRBJ2-3, with 11 nucleotides matching TRBD1. V shed 4 bases and J 6 bases; nucleotides not matched to a gene: 3. Germline-derived CDR1 and CDR2 are SGHTA and FQGTGA. The CDR3 has 14 residues.

CDR3 nucleotide sequence: TGCGCCAGCAGCACGGAGGGTAACTATGGCTACACCTTC. Protein: CASSTEGNYGYTF. V gene TRBV5-1 combines with J gene TRBJ1-2, with no clear D. The CDR3 extends over 13 amino acids. Trimming stripped 4 bases from V and 1 base from J, with 8 bases between. Germline CDR1 reads SGHRS; CDR2 reads YFSETQ.

The V and J genes are TRBV24-1 and TRBJ2-2, with D perhaps given as TRBD1 or TRBD2 (5 bases each). In germline, CDR1 is KGHDR, CDR2 SFDVKD. V shed 9 bases and J shed 6 bases, with 7 bases lying between them. The CDR3 loop spans 11 amino acids. CDR3 sequence reads: CATGGAGELFF. In nucleotides, the CDR3 is TGTGCCACCGGGGGAGCCGGGGAGCTGTTTTTT.

The rearrangement uses TRBV3-1 and TRBJ2-5; D not certain. From germline, CDR1 is LGHDT and CDR2 YNNKEL (reference sequence). The CDR3 has 12 amino acids. V lost 4 bases, J lost 4 bases, and 7 bases lay in between. Here the CDR3 reads CASSRTVETQYF. The CDR3 DNA sequence: TGTGCCAGCAGCCGGACGGTAGAGACCCAGTACTTC.

Written as DNA, the CDR3 is TGTGCCAGCAGCCGGACAGGGGGCAACTCTGGAAACACCATATATTTT. Its protein is CASSRTGGNSGNTIYF. The gene calls are TRBV7-2 and TRBJ1-3, with TRBD1 matching over 11 bases. Trimming at V came to 5 bases and at J to 0 bases, leaving 3 bases not matched to a gene. This CDR3 is built from 16 residues. Germline-derived CDR1 and CDR2 are SGHTA and FQGNSA.